This section outlines one T cell receptor beta chain sequence together with its context. Its cognate antigen is unknown. The data were obtained in a study of beta chain features in type 1 diabetes. Germline V lookup: CDR1 MNHEY, CDR2 SMNVEV (reference sequence). The V gene end was trimmed by 6 bases and the J gene end by 0 bases; junction bases not matched to a gene: 16. The CDR3 loop spans 18 amino acids. Blood was drawn once from each donor into heparinised tubes. The draws averaged approximately 110 mL. Expressed TCRB transcripts were sequenced because the isolated RNA had all been reverse transcribed beforehand. Clones were sequenced by immunoSEQ multiplex PCR, and TCRdb holds only the in-frame ones, with some missing. The data hold 300,000 to 350,000 clones, with approximately 12% observed a single time. General study points: No resolution was reached here on whether HLA type influences TCRB rearrangement. Individuals with type 1 diabetes displayed fewer insertions and more deletions at VDJ junctions. Across all four CD4+ subsets, people with type 1 diabetes showed modestly shorter TCRB CDR3s.

The chain combines TRBV27 with TRBJ1-2, with TRBD1 matching 7 bases. This sequence originates from a woman between 18 and 29 years old with type 1 diabetes. The sequencing sample was made of naive CD4+ T cells from blood. CDR3 protein: CASRDPGQLGATNYGYTF. CDR3 sequence (DNA): TGTGCCAGCAGGGACCCGGGACAGCTCGGAGCTACTAACTATGGCTACACCTTC.